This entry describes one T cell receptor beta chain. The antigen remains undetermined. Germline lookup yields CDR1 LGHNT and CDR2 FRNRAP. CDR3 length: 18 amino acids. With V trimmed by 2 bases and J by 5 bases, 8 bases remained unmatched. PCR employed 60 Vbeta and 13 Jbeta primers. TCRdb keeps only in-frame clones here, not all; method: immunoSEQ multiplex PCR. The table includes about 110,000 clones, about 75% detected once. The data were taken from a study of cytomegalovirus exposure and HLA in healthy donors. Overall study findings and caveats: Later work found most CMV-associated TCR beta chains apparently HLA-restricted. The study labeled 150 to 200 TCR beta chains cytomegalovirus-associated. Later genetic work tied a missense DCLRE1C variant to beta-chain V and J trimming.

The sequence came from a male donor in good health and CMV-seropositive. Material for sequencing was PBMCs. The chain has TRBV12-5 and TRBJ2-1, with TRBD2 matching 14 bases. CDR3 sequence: CASGLMGLAGVQNNEQFF. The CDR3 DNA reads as TGTGCTAGTGGTTTGATGGGACTAGCGGGAGTACAAAACAATGAGCAGTTCTTC.